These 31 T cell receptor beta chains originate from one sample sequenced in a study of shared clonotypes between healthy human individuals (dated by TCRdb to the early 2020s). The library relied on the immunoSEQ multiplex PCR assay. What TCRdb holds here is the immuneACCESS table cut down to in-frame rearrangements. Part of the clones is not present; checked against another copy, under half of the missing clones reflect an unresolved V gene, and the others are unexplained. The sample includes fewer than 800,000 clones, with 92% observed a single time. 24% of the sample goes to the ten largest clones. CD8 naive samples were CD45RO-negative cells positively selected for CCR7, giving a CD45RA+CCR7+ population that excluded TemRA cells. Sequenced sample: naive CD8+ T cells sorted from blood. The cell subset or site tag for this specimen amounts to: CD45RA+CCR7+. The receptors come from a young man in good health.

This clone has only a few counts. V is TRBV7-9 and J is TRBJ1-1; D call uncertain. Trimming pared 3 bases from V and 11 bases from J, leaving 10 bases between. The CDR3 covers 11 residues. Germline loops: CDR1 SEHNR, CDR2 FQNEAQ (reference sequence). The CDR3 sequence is CASSLGPVAFF. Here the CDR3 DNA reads TGTGCCAGCAGCTTGGGTCCTGTGGCTTTCTTT.

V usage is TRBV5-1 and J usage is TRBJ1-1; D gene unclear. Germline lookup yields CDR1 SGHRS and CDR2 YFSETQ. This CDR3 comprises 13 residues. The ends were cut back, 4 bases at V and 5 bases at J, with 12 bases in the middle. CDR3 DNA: TGCGCCAGCAGCCACAGTCCGGGAACTGAAGCTTTCTTT. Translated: CASSHSPGTEAFF.

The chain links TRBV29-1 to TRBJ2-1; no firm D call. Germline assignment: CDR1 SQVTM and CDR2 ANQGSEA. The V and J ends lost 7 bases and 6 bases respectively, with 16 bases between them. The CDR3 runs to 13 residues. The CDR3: CSGLLVDINEQFF. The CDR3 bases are TGCAGCGGGCTGTTGGTAGATATCAATGAGCAGTTCTTC.

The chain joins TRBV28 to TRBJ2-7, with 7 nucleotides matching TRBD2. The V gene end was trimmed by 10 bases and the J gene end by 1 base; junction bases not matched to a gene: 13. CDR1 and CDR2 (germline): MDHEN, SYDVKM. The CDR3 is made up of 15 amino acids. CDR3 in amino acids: CATWAGDDLSYEQYF. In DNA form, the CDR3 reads TGTGCCACCTGGGCGGGGGACGACCTTTCCTACGAGCAGTACTTC. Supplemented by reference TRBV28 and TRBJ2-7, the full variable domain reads DVKVTQSSRYLVKRTGEKVFLECVQDMDHENMFWYRQDPGLGLRLIYFSYDVKMKEKGDIPEGYSVSREKKERFSLILESASTNQTSMYLCATWAGDDLSYEQYFGPGTRLTVT.

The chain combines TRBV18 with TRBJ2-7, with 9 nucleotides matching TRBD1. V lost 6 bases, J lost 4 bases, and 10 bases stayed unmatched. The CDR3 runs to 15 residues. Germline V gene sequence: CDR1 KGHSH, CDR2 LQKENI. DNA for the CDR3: TGTGCCAGCTCGCTCTCGGGACAGGGCTTTTACGAGCAGTACTTC. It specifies CASSLSGQGFYEQYF.

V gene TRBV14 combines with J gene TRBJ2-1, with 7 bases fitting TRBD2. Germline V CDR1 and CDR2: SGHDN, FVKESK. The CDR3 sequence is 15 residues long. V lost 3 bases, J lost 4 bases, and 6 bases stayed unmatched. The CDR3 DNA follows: TGTGCCAGCAGCCAGGAGGTCGGGGGGTACAATGAGCAGTTCTTC. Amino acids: CASSQEVGGYNEQFF.

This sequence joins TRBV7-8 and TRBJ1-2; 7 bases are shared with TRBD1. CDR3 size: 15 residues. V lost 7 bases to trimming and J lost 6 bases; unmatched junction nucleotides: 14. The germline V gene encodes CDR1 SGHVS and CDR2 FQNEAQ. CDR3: CASIGGTIGGNGYTF. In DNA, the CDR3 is TGTGCCAGCATTGGTGGTACAATAGGGGGCAATGGCTACACCTTC.

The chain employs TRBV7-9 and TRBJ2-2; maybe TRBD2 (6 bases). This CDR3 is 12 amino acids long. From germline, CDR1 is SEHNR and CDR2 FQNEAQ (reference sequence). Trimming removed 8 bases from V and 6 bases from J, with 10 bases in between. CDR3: CASRGLAGELFF. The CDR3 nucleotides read TGTGCCAGCCGGGGGTTGGCCGGGGAGCTGTTTTTT.

DNA of the CDR3: TGTGCCAGCAGCGACGCCAGGGGGCGATTTGGCACCGGGGAGCTGTTTTTT. Its translation: CASSDARGRFGTGELFF. V usage is TRBV9 and J usage is TRBJ2-2; 8 positions match TRBD1. CDR1 SGDLS and CDR2 YYNGEE come from the germline V gene. The CDR3 spans 17 residues. Unmatched junction bases numbered 11, after V lost 3 bases and J lost 4 bases.

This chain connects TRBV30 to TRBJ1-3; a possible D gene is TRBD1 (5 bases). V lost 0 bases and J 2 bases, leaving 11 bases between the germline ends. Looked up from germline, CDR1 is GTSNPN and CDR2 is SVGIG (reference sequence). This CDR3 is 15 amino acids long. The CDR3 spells CAWSVRQSAGNTIYF. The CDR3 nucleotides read TGTGCCTGGAGTGTTAGACAGAGCGCTGGAAACACCATATATTTT. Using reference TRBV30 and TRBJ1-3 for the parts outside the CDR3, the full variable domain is SQTIHQWPATLVQPVGSPLSLECTVEGTSNPNLYWYRQAAGRGLQLLFYSVGIGQISSEVPQNLSASRPQDRQFILSSKKLLLSDSGFYLCAWSVRQSAGNTIYFGEGSWLTVV.

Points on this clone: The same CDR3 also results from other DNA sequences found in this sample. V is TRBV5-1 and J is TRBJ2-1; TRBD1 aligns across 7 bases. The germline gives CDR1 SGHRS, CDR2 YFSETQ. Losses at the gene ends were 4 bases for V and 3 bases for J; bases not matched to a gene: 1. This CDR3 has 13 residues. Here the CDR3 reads CASSGDSYNEQFF. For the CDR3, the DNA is TGCGCCAGCAGCGGGGACAGCTACAATGAGCAGTTCTTC.

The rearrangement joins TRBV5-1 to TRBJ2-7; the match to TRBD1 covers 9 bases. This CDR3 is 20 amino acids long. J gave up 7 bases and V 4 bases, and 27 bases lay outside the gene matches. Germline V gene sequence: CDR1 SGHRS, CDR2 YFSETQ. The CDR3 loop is CASSARALDRGYPRGGEQYF. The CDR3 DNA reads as TGCGCCAGCAGCGCACGAGCGTTGGACAGGGGTTACCCACGAGGAGGTGAGCAGTACTTC. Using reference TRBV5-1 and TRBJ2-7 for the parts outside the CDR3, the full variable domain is KAGVTQTPRYLIKTRGQQVTLSCSPISGHRSVSWYQQTPGQGLQFLFEYFSETQRNKGNFPGRFSGRQFSNSRSEMNVSTLELGDSALYLCASSARALDRGYPRGGEQYFGPGTRLTVT.

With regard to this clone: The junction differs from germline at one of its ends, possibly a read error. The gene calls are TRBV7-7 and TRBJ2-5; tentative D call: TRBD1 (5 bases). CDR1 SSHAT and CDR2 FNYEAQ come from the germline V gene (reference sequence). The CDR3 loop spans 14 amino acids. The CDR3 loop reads CASSLGAGMETQYF. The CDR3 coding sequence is TGTGCTAGCAGCTTAGGCGCAGGGATGGAGACCCAGTACTTC.

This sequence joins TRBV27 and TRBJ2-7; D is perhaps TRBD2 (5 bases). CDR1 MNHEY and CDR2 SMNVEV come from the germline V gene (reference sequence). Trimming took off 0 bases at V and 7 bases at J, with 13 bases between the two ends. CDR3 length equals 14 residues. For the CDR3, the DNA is TGTGCCAGCAGTTTATCCGGGGTTGGATGGGAGCAGTACTTC. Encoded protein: CASSLSGVGWEQYF.

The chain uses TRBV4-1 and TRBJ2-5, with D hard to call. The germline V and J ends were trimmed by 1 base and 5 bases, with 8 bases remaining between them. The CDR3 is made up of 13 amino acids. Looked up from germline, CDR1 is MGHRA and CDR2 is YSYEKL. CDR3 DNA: TGCGCCAGCAGCCAAGGCGGACCGGAGACCCAGTACTTC. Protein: CASSQGGPETQYF.

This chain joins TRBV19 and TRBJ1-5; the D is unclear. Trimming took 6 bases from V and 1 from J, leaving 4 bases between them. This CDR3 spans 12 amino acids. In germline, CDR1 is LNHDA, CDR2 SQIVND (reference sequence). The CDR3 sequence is CASRQSNQPQHF. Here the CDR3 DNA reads TGTGCCAGTAGACAAAGCAATCAGCCCCAGCATTTT.

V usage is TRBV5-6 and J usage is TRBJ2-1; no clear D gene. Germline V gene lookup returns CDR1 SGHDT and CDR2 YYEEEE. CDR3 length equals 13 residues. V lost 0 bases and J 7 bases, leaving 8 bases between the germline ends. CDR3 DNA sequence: TGTGCCAGCAGCTTGGAGTATGCGAATGAGCAGTTCTTC. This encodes CASSLEYANEQFF.

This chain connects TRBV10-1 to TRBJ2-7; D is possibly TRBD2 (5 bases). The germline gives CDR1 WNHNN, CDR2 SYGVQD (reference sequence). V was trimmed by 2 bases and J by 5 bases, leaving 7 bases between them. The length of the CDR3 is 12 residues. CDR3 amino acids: CASSEMGDEQYF. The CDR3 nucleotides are TGCGCCAGCAGTGAGATGGGAGACGAGCAGTACTTC.

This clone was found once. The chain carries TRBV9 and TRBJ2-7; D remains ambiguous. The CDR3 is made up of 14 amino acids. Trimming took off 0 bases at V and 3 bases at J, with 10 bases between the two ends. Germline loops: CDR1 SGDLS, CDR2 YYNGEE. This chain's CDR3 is CASSVESELYEQYF. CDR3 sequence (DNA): TGTGCCAGCAGCGTAGAAAGCGAACTCTACGAGCAGTACTTC.

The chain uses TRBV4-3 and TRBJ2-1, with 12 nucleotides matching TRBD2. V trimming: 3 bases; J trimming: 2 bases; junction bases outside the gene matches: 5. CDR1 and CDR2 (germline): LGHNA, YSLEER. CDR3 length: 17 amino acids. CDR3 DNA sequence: TGCGCCAGCAGCCAGAAAGCTAGCGGGAGGGCCTACAATGAGCAGTTCTTC. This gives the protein CASSQKASGRAYNEQFF.

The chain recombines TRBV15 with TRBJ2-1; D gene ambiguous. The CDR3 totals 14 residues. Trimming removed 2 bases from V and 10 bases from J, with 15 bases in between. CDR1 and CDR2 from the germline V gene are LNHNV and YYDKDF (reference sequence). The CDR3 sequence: CATSRLPIVYEQFF. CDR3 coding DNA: TGTGCCACCAGCAGACTCCCCATTGTATACGAGCAGTTCTTC. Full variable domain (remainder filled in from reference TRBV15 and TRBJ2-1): DAMVIQNPRYQVTQFGKPVTLSCSQTLNHNVMYWYQQKSSQAPKLLFHYYDKDFNNEADTPDNFQSRRPNTSFCFLDIRSPGLGDTAMYLCATSRLPIVYEQFFGPGTRLTVL.

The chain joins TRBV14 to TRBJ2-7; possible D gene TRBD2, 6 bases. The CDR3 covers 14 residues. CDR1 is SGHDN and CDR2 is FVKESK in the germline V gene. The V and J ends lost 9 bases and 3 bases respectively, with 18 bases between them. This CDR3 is CASSPLGGNYEQYF. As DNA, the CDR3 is TGTGCCAGTTCCCCTCTTGGCGGGAACTACGAGCAGTACTTC.

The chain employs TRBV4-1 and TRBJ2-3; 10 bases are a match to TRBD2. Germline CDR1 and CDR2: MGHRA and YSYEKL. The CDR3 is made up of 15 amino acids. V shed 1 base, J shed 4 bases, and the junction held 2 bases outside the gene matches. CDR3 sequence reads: CASSQGTSGPDTQYF. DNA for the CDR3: TGCGCCAGCAGCCAAGGGACTAGCGGACCAGATACGCAGTATTTT.

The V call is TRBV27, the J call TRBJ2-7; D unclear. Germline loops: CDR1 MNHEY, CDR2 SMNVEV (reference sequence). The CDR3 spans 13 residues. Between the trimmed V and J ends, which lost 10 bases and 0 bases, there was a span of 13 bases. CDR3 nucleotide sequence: TGTGCCACCGCCTGGGCCCTCTCCTACGAGCAGTACTTC. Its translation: CATAWALSYEQYF.

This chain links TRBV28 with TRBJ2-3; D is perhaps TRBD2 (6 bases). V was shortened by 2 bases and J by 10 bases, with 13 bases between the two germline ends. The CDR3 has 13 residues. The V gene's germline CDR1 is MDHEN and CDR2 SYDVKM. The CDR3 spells CASSLGRLVAQYF. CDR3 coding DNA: TGTGCCAGCAGTTTAGGTCGACTAGTCGCGCAGTATTTT.

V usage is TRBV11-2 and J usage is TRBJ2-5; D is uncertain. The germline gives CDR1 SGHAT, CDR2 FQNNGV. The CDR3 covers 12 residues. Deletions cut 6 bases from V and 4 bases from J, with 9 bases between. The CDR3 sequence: CASRPGGETQYF. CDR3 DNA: TGTGCCAGCAGGCCGGGCGGAGAGACCCAGTACTTC.

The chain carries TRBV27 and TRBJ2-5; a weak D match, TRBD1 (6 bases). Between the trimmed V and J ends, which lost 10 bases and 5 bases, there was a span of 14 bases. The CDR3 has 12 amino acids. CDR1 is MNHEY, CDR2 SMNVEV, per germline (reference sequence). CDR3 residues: CATQGGGETQYF. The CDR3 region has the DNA TGTGCCACACAGGGCGGTGGGGAGACCCAGTACTTC.

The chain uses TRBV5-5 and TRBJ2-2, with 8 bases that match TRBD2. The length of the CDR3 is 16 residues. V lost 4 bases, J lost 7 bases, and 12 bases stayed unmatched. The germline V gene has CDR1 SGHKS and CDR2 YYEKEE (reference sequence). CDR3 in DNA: TGTGCCAGCAGCACCCTTTTAGCGGGATTAGGCGGGGAGCTGTTTTTT. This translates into CASSTLLAGLGGELFF.

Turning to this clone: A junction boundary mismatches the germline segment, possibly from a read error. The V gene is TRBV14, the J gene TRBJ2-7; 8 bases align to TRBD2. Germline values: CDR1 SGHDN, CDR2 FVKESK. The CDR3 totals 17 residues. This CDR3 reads CASSQDTREVSLYGQYF. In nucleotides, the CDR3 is TGTGCCAGCAGCCAAGACACGCGGGAGGTTTCCCTCTACGGGCAGTACTTC.

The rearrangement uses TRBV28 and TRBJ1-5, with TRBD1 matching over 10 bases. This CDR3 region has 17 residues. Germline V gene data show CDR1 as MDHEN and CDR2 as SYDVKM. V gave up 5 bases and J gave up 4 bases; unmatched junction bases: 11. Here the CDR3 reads CASSDDRGRWGNQPQHF. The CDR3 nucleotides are TGTGCCAGCAGTGACGACAGGGGGCGCTGGGGTAATCAGCCCCAGCATTTT.

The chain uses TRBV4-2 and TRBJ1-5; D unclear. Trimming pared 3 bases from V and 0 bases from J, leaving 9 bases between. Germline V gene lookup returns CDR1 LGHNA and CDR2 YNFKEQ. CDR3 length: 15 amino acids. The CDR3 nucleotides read TGTGCCAGCAGCCAGGTACCTGGTAGCAATCAGCCCCAGCATTTT. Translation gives CASSQVPGSNQPQHF.